The 17 T cell receptor beta chains presented below share a single source sample, sequenced in a study of blood T cell repertoires in COVID-19. Libraries were prepared by immunoSEQ multiplex PCR; TCRdb keeps only in-frame clonotypes and omits some of them. The table has approximately 110,000 clones, more than 75% seen once; the top ten hold 2% to 2.5%. Sequencing was carried out using peripheral blood. The receptors were sampled from a human donor in a cohort sampled during active COVID-19.

The rearrangement joins TRBV24-1 to TRBJ2-1; 13 bases fit TRBD2. Trimming cost V 4 bases and J 8 bases; bases outside gene matches: 13. In germline, CDR1 is KGHDR, CDR2 SFDVKD. The CDR3 consists of 18 residues. CDR3: CATSERRTSGGTGDEQFF. The CDR3 DNA is TGTGCCACCAGTGAGCGCAGGACTAGCGGGGGAACTGGGGATGAGCAGTTCTTC.

This chain links TRBV30 with TRBJ2-1, with D possibly matching TRBD2 (5 bases). CDR1 and CDR2 from the germline V gene are GTSNPN and SVGIG (reference sequence). The CDR3 sequence is 13 residues long. V lost 7 bases, J lost 0 bases, and 10 bases lay in between. The CDR3 spells CASRAGSYNEQFF. The CDR3 DNA follows: TGTGCCTCCCGGGCGGGCTCCTACAATGAGCAGTTCTTC.

V is TRBV4-2 and J is TRBJ2-5, with TRBD2 matching over 12 bases. The CDR3 is 16 residues long. Germline trimming cut 0 bases from V and 3 bases from J; bases unmatched to any gene: 2. CDR1 is LGHNA, CDR2 YNFKEQ, per germline. CDR3 DNA sequence: TGTGCCAGCAGCCAAGACCTAGCGGGAGGGGAAGAGACCCAGTACTTC. Its translation is CASSQDLAGGEETQYF.

The chain is built from TRBV2 and TRBJ1-1, with D possibly TRBD1 on 5 matching bases. The germline V gene encodes CDR1 SNHLY and CDR2 FYNNEI. The CDR3 length is 13 residues. V lost 4 bases to trimming and J lost 1 base, with 7 bases between them. DNA of the CDR3: TGTGCCAGCAGTGGACAGCCGAACACTGAAGCTTTCTTT. Amino acids: CASSGQPNTEAFF.

The chain couples TRBV12-3 or TRBV12-4 to TRBJ2-5; D not resolved. V lost 1 base and J lost 4, with 7 bases in between. This CDR3 contains 13 residues. CDR3 protein: CASSLGSGETQYF. For the CDR3, the DNA is TGTGCCAGCAGTTTAGGGAGTGGAGAGACCCAGTACTTC.

This clone was counted a few times. The genes are TRBV5-6 and TRBJ1-4; D might be TRBD1 (5 bases). The ends were cut back, 2 bases at V and 8 bases at J, with 13 bases in the middle. Germline CDR1 SGHDT, CDR2 YYEEEE. The CDR3 is 14 amino acids. The CDR3 loop reads CASSLEAAGEKLFF. The DNA of the CDR3 is TGTGCCAGCAGCTTAGAGGCAGCAGGGGAAAAACTGTTTTTT.

This sequence joins TRBV5-4 and TRBJ2-7, with 8 bases aligning to TRBD1. Looked up from germline, CDR1 is SGHNT and CDR2 is YYREEE (reference sequence). The CDR3 extends over 14 amino acids. V was pared by 4 bases and J by 1 base, with 4 bases of the junction left unmatched. The CDR3 is CASSPDRGSYEQYF. The CDR3, as DNA: TGTGCCAGCAGCCCTGACAGGGGTTCCTACGAGCAGTACTTC.

For this clone: Relative to the germline gene, one junction end is altered; a read error may explain this. The gene calls are TRBV7-7 and TRBJ1-2; tentatively, D is TRBD1 (6 bases). Germline V gene data show CDR1 as SSHAT and CDR2 as FNYEAQ (reference sequence). The CDR3 extends over 14 amino acids. CDR3 DNA: TGTGCTAGCAGCTTCCCTGGACAGAATTATGGCTACACCTTC. Its translation: CASSFPGQNYGYTF.

The rearrangement joins TRBV10-3 to TRBJ2-6; no reliable D call. Germline CDR1 is ENHRY and CDR2 is SYGVKD. V was trimmed by 3 bases and J by 2 bases, leaving 8 bases between them. This CDR3 contains 15 residues. The CDR3 nucleotides are TGTGCCATCAGTGACTCAGTCGCTGGGGCCAACGTCCTGACTTTC. Translation gives CAISDSVAGANVLTF.

The rearrangement joins TRBV7-9 to TRBJ2-1, with 15 positions matching TRBD2. The CDR3 totals 17 residues. After removal of 5 bases from V and 4 bases from J, the junction contained 6 bases not matched to a gene. Germline-derived CDR1 and CDR2 are SEHNR and FQNEAQ (reference sequence). The CDR3 reads CASSPGTSGRRYNEQFF. DNA for the CDR3: TGTGCCAGCAGCCCCGGGACTAGCGGGAGGAGGTACAATGAGCAGTTCTTC.

This chain joins TRBV10-1 and TRBJ2-7; 12 bases fit TRBD2. The CDR3 spans 15 residues. V dropped 4 bases and J dropped 2; count of bases not matched to a gene: 3. CDR1 is WNHNN, CDR2 SYGVQD, per germline (reference sequence). Here the CDR3 reads CASSGRLAGAYEQYF. CDR3 DNA sequence: TGCGCCAGCAGTGGGAGACTAGCGGGAGCCTACGAGCAGTACTTC.

This clone was detected only a few times. The rearrangement uses TRBV19 and TRBJ2-3, with 7 bases lining up with TRBD1. The V and J ends lost 6 bases and 5 bases, in that order; junction bases with no gene match: 11. The CDR3 consists of 15 residues. The germline V gene encodes CDR1 LNHDA and CDR2 SQIVND (reference sequence). CDR3 residues: CASSNNQGVGDTQYF. CDR3 coding DNA: TGTGCCAGTAGCAATAACCAGGGGGTTGGAGATACGCAGTATTTT.

The genes are TRBV29-1 and TRBJ2-3; TRBD2 agrees at 9 bases. Germline lookup yields CDR1 SQVTM and CDR2 ANQGSEA. V gave up 6 bases and J gave up 2 bases; unmatched junction bases: 3. The CDR3 consists of 13 residues. CDR3 nucleotides: TGCAGCGTAAAGCGGGGGGCCACAGATACGCAGTATTTT. Its translation is CSVKRGATDTQYF.

This clone was seen more than once but under ten times. This chain links TRBV29-1 with TRBJ2-1; 7 bases are shared with TRBD1. V shed 7 bases and J 4 bases; nucleotides not matched to a gene: 7. The length of the CDR3 is 13 residues. The germline V gene encodes CDR1 SQVTM and CDR2 ANQGSEA. CDR3 DNA: TGCAGCGCTGGACAGGCTGGGTACAATGAGCAGTTCTTC. Translated: CSAGQAGYNEQFF.

The chain has TRBV30 and TRBJ1-3, with a possible D match to TRBD1 (6 bases). Deletions cut 0 bases from V and 2 bases from J, with 20 bases between. The CDR3 loop spans 18 amino acids. The germline V gene has CDR1 GTSNPN and CDR2 SVGIG (reference sequence). CDR3 residues: CAWSVPSLARGAGNTIYF. CDR3 sequence (DNA): TGTGCCTGGAGTGTACCCAGCTTGGCCAGGGGCGCTGGAAACACCATATATTTT. Filled out from reference TRBV30 and TRBJ1-3, the complete variable domain reads SQTIHQWPATLVQPVGSPLSLECTVEGTSNPNLYWYRQAAGRGLQLLFYSVGIGQISSEVPQNLSASRPQDRQFILSSKKLLLSDSGFYLCAWSVPSLARGAGNTIYFGEGSWLTVV.

The chain recombines TRBV6-1 with TRBJ2-3; 9 nucleotides line up with TRBD1. The CDR3 runs 15 residues. V shed 2 bases, J shed 1 base, and the junction held 1 base outside the gene matches. CDR1 and CDR2 (germline): MNHNS, SASEGT. The chain's CDR3 is CASSERTGGTDTQYF. The CDR3 DNA is TGTGCCAGCAGTGAAAGGACAGGGGGCACAGATACGCAGTATTTT.

This chain joins TRBV4-1 and TRBJ2-2; 14 nucleotides align to TRBD2. CDR3 length: 17 residues. J was trimmed by 0 bases and V by 6 bases; bases with no gene match: 3. From germline, CDR1 is MGHRA and CDR2 YSYEKL. This CDR3 reads CASRLGLAGANTGELFF. The CDR3 region has the DNA TGCGCCAGCAGACTGGGACTAGCGGGAGCGAACACCGGGGAGCTGTTTTTT.